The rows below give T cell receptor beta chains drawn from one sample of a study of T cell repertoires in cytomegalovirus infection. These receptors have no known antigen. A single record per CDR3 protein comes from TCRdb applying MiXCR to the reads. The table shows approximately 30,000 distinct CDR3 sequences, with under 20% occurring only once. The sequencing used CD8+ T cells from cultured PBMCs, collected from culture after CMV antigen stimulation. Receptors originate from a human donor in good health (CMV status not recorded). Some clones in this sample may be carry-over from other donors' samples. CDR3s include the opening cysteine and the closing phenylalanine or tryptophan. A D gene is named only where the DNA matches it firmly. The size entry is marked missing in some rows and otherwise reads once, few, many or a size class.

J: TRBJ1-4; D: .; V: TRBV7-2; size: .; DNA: TGTGCCAGCAGTTTAGGGGATCCCAGGGAGGAAAAACTGTTTTTT; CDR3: CASSLGDPREEKLFF
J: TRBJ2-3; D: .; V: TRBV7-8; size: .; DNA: TGTGCCAGCAGCTTACAGTTAAGGACGGGCACAGATACGCAGTATTTT; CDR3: CASSLQLRTGTDTQYF
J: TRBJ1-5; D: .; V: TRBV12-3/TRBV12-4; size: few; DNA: TGTGCCAGCAGTTTAACCCCTTCGGTCCAGCCCCAGCATTTT; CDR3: CASSLTPSVQPQHF
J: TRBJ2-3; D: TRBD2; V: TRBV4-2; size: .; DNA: TGTGCCAGCAGCCCCTCGGCGGGAGGGCCGGATACGCAGTATTTT; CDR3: CASSPSAGGPDTQYF
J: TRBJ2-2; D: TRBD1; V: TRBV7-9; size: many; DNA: TGTGCCAGCAGCTTTAAACAGGGGTCCACCGGGGAGCTGTTTTTT; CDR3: CASSFKQGSTGELFF
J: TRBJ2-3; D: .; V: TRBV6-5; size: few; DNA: TGTGCCAGCAGTTACTCGCCTAGCGGCACAGATACGCAGTATTTT; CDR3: CASSYSPSGTDTQYF
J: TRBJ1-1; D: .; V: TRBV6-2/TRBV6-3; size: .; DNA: TGTGCCAGCAGTTACTCCGCCCCAGTCGGCACTGAAGCTTTCTTT; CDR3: CASSYSAPVGTEAFF
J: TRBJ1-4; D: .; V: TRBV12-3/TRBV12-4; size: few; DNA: TGTGCCAGCAGTCCGGTTTATGGAGGGGAAAAACTGTTTTTT; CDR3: CASSPVYGGEKLFF
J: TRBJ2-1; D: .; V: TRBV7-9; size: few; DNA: TGTGCCAGCAGCCCAAAGCCGGGACCGGTCTCCTACAATGAGCAGTTCTTC; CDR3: CASSPKPGPVSYNEQFF
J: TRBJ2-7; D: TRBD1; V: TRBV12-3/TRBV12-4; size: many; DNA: TGTGCCAGCAGATACAGGGGCTACGAGCAGTACTTC; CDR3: CASRYRGYEQYF
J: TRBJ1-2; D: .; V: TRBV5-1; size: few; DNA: TGCGCCAGCAGCTTGGGTGGAACTAACTATGGCTACACCTTC; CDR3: CASSLGGTNYGYTF
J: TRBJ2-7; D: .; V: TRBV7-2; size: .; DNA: TGTGCCAGCAGCCCGTGGACGGGTGCCTTCTCCTACGAGCAGTACTTC; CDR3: CASSPWTGAFSYEQYF
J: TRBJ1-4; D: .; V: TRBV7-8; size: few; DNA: TGTGCCAGCAGCTTAGCCGGCGGGAATGAAAAACTGTTTTTT; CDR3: CASSLAGGNEKLFF
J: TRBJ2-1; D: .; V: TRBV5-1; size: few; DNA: TGCGCCAGCAGCTTGGGGGGGGCGGATGAGCAGTTCTTC; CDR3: CASSLGGADEQFF